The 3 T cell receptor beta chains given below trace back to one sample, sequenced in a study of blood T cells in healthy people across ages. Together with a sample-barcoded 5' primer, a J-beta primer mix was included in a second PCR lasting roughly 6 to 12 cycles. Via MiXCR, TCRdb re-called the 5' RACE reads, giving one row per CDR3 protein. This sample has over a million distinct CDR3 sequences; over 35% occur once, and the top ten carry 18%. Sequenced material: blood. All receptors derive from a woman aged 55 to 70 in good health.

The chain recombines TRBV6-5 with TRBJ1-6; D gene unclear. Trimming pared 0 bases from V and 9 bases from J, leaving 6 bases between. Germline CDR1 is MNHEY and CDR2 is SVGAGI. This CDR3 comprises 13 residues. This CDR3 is CASSYSTSSPLHF. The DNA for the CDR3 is TGTGCCAGCAGTTACTCGACGAGTTCACCCCTCCACTTT.

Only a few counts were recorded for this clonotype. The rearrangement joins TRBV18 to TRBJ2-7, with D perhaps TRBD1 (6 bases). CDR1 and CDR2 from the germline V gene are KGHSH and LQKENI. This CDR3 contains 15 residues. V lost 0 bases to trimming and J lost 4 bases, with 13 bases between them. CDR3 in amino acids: CASSPPVQGRYEQYF. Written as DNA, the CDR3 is TGTGCCAGCTCACCACCGGTACAGGGCAGATACGAGCAGTACTTC.

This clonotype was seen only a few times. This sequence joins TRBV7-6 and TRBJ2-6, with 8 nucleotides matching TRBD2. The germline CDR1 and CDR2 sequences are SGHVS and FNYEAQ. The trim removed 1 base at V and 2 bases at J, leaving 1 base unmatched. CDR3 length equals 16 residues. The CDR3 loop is CASSLVAGPGANVLTF. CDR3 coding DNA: TGTGCCAGCAGCTTAGTAGCGGGGCCTGGGGCCAACGTCCTGACTTTC.